The 21 T cell receptor beta chains reported below all come from one sample, sequenced in a study of shared clonotypes between healthy human individuals. Using immunoSEQ multiplex PCR, the repertoire was profiled, and TCRdb retains in-frame clones only, with some absent. This table holds about a million clones, around 75% found once. Sequenced sample: memory CD4+ T cells sorted from blood. Stated subset: CD45RA-negative fraction. The receptors derive from a man aged 18-30 years in good health.

This clone was recorded a few times. The V call is TRBV15, the J call TRBJ1-2; D not certain. CDR3 length: 13 residues. V lost 4 bases and J lost 8, with 14 bases in between. Germline V gives CDR1 LNHNV, CDR2 YYDKDF (reference sequence). Here the CDR3 reads CATSNGVGKGYTF. CDR3 nucleotides: TGTGCCACCAGCAACGGAGTAGGTAAAGGCTACACCTTC.

The CDR3 here is CASSLDEQRGVNEQFF. DNA of the CDR3: TGCGCCAGCAGCCTCGATGAGCAGCGGGGAGTGAATGAGCAGTTCTTC. The chain couples TRBV5-1 to TRBJ2-1; 7 positions match TRBD2. This CDR3 is 16 amino acids long. Per the germline V gene, CDR1 is SGHRS and CDR2 is YFSETQ. V lost 4 bases to trimming and J lost 7 bases; unmatched junction nucleotides: 14.

This chain connects TRBV4-1 to TRBJ1-1; tentative D call: TRBD1 (5 bases). This CDR3 region has 14 residues. V was pared by 2 bases and J by 11 bases, with 18 bases between. Germline V CDR1 and CDR2: MGHRA, YSYEKL. CDR3 DNA: TGCGCCAGCAGCCAATCTTACGGGGCCCCATGGGCTTTCTTT. Protein product: CASSQSYGAPWAFF.

The rearrangement links TRBV11-2 to TRBJ2-1; 8 bases align to TRBD2. Germline CDR1 is SGHAT and CDR2 is FQNNGV. CDR3 length equals 16 residues. Losses at the gene ends were 5 bases for V and 1 base for J; bases not matched to a gene: 7. CDR3 nucleotide sequence: TGTGCCAGCAGCCTCCTCTCGGGAGGGTCCTACAATGAGCAGTTCTTC. It codes for CASSLLSGGSYNEQFF.

The V gene is TRBV6-1, the J gene TRBJ1-2, with D perhaps TRBD1 (6 bases). The CDR3 loop spans 16 amino acids. Germline V gene data show CDR1 as MNHNS and CDR2 as SASEGT. Trimming took 6 bases from V and 5 from J, leaving 22 bases between them. The CDR3 loop is CASREPTGQLRYGYTF. Written as DNA, the CDR3 is TGTGCCAGCAGGGAACCCACAGGACAGTTGAGATATGGCTACACCTTC.

J is TRBJ2-7 and V is TRBV5-8; 9 bases align to TRBD1. The ends lost 4 bases at V and 2 bases at J; junction bases unmatched: 13. This CDR3 has 17 residues. The germline V gene encodes CDR1 SGHTS and CDR2 YDEGEE. The CDR3 DNA reads TGTGCCAGCAGCCACCCGGGACAGGGAGCGGGCCCCTACGAGCAGTACTTC. As protein: CASSHPGQGAGPYEQYF.

The chain has TRBV6-1 and TRBJ2-7; D not resolved. The germline V and J ends were trimmed by 10 bases and 0 bases, with 10 bases remaining between them. The germline CDR1 and CDR2 sequences are MNHNS and SASEGT. The CDR3 has 12 amino acids. Here the CDR3 reads CAIRGNSYEQYF. In nucleotides, the CDR3 is TGTGCCATCAGAGGAAACTCCTACGAGCAGTACTTC.

The CDR3 region has the DNA TGTGCCAGCGGCACATACTACGAGCAGTACTTC. Amino acid sequence: CASGTYYEQYF. V usage is TRBV28 and J usage is TRBJ2-7; no clear D gene. V shed 8 bases and J shed 3 bases, with 8 bases lying between them. CDR1 is MDHEN and CDR2 is SYDVKM in the germline V gene. The CDR3 is 11 amino acids. Complete variable domain (other parts from reference TRBV28 and TRBJ2-7): DVKVTQSSRYLVKRTGEKVFLECVQDMDHENMFWYRQDPGLGLRLIYFSYDVKMKEKGDIPEGYSVSREKKERFSLILESASTNQTSMYLCASGTYYEQYFGPGTRLTVT.

The CDR3 loop is CASSDRRESVEQFF. CDR3 bases: TGTGCCAGCAGTGATAGAAGGGAATCAGTTGAGCAGTTCTTC. The rearrangement joins TRBV25-1 to TRBJ2-1; D remains unclear. V was shortened by 3 bases and J by 9 bases, with 15 bases between the two germline ends. The CDR3 totals 14 residues. Germline V gene data show CDR1 as MGHDK and CDR2 as SYGVNS.

The chain joins TRBV5-1 to TRBJ2-7; TRBD2 aligns across 10 bases. The CDR3 covers 19 residues. Germline CDR1 and CDR2: SGHRS and YFSETQ. The V and J ends lost 4 bases and 0 bases, in that order; junction bases with no gene match: 16. The CDR3 protein is CASSPMGPSGGARSYEQYF. DNA for the CDR3: TGCGCCAGCAGCCCTATGGGGCCTAGCGGGGGTGCTCGCTCCTACGAGCAGTACTTC.

J is TRBJ2-2 and V is TRBV9; D ambiguous. This CDR3 is 15 amino acids long. Trimming left V 2 bases short and J 7 bases short, with 15 bases between. Germline CDR1 reads SGDLS; CDR2 reads YYNGEE. This chain's CDR3 is CASSVRELRSGELFF. DNA for the CDR3: TGTGCCAGCAGCGTCAGAGAGTTGAGGAGCGGGGAGCTGTTTTTT.

V usage is TRBV7-3 and J usage is TRBJ1-1; 11 nucleotides match TRBD1. The CDR3 totals 16 residues. V shed 5 bases and J 0 bases; nucleotides not matched to a gene: 5. In germline, CDR1 is SGHTA, CDR2 FQGTGA. CDR3 DNA sequence: TGTGCCAGCAGCGCCGGGACAGGGGGAATGAACACTGAAGCTTTCTTT. Translating it yields CASSAGTGGMNTEAFF.

This rearrangement joins TRBV2 to TRBJ2-4, with unresolved D. Germline CDR1 is SNHLY and CDR2 is FYNNEI. Deletions cut 1 base from V and 0 bases from J, with 7 bases between. The CDR3 extends over 15 amino acids. Here the CDR3 reads CASSEEQIAKNIQYF. CDR3 DNA sequence: TGTGCCAGCAGTGAAGAACAGATAGCCAAAAACATTCAGTACTTC. The full variable domain, in which reference TRBV2 and TRBJ2-4 provide the parts outside the CDR3, is EPEVTQTPSHQVTQMGQEVILRCVPISNHLYFYWYRQILGQKVEFLVSFYNNEISEKSEIFDDQFSVERPDGSNFTLKIRSTKLEDSAMYFCASSEEQIAKNIQYFGAGTRLSVL.

The chain's CDR3 is CASSPGPNYEQYF. CDR3 coding DNA: TGCGCCAGCAGCCCGGGACCGAACTACGAGCAGTACTTC. This chain links TRBV4-1 with TRBJ2-7; D tentatively fits TRBD1 or TRBD2 (5 bases each). Germline assignment: CDR1 MGHRA and CDR2 YSYEKL. V was trimmed by 4 bases and J by 3 bases, leaving 10 bases between them. The CDR3 contains 13 residues.

This chain joins TRBV6-5 and TRBJ2-3; D is perhaps TRBD1 (6 bases). The CDR3 extends over 15 amino acids. V was pared by 3 bases and J by 4 bases, with 14 bases between. CDR1 and CDR2 (germline): MNHEY, SVGAGI. CDR3 nucleotides: TGTGCCAGCAGTTATATCGGACAGACTGCAGATACGCAGTATTTT. This encodes CASSYIGQTADTQYF.

The chain is built from TRBV5-1 and TRBJ2-3, with 11 bases matching TRBD2. Germline V lookup: CDR1 SGHRS, CDR2 YFSETQ. This CDR3 is 16 amino acids long. V was pared by 6 bases and J by 0 bases, with 6 bases of the junction left unmatched. CDR3 residues: CASTISGGASTDTQYF. Here the CDR3 DNA reads TGCGCCAGCACTATTAGCGGGGGGGCTAGCACAGATACGCAGTATTTT.

J is TRBJ2-3 and V is TRBV18; D gene ambiguous. The V gene's germline CDR1 is KGHSH and CDR2 LQKENI. The CDR3 is 16 residues long. The V gene lost 6 bases and the J gene lost 4 bases, with 20 bases spanning the gap. The DNA of the CDR3 is TGTGCCAGCTCCCCCCCCGGGCGCGACCCCTCAGATACGCAGTATTTT. Translating gives CASSPPGRDPSDTQYF.

V is TRBV15 and J is TRBJ2-5; D may be TRBD2 (6 bases). Germline-derived CDR1 and CDR2 are LNHNV and YYDKDF (reference sequence). This CDR3 spans 14 amino acids. Deletions cut 5 bases from V and 1 base from J, with 11 bases between. The CDR3 here is CATSGGDFQETQYF. The CDR3 DNA sequence: TGTGCCACCAGCGGCGGGGACTTCCAAGAGACCCAGTACTTC.

This clone was counted a few times. The chain recombines TRBV6-1 with TRBJ1-5; D is uncertain. The CDR3 sequence is 13 residues long. Looked up from germline, CDR1 is MNHNS and CDR2 is SASEGT. Trimming removed 11 bases from V and 2 bases from J, with 13 bases in between. The CDR3 region is CASKWERNQPQHF. CDR3 nucleotide sequence: TGTGCCTCAAAATGGGAGCGCAATCAGCCCCAGCATTTT.

The chain recombines TRBV11-3 with TRBJ2-1, with 8 bases lining up with TRBD2. CDR1 is SGHNT and CDR2 is YENEEA in the germline V gene. The CDR3 runs to 15 residues. Unmatched junction bases numbered 6, after V lost 5 bases and J lost 3 bases. DNA of the CDR3: TGTGCCAGCAGCCCCGATAGCGGGGACTACAATGAGCAGTTCTTC. As protein: CASSPDSGDYNEQFF.

The chain couples TRBV5-1 to TRBJ2-4; D perhaps matches TRBD2 (5 bases). Germline V gene data show CDR1 as SGHRS and CDR2 as YFSETQ. V lost 1 base and J lost 8, with 13 bases in between. The CDR3 is 14 residues long. The CDR3, as DNA: TGCGCCAGCAGCTTGACGGACCCGGAGGACATTCAGTACTTC. This sequence encodes CASSLTDPEDIQYF.